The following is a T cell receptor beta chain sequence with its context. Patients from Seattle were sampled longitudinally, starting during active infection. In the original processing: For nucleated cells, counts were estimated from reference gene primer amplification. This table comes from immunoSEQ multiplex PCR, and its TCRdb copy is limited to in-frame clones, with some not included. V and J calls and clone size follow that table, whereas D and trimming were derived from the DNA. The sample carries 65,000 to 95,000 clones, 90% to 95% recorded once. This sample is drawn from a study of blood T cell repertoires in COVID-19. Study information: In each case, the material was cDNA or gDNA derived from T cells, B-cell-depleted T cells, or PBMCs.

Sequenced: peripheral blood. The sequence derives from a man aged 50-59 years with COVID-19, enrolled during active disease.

The CDR3 is CASSPQETSGNTGELFF. The CDR3 bases are TGTGCCAGCTCACCACAGGAAACTAGCGGGAACACCGGGGAGCTGTTTTTT. The chain links TRBV18 to TRBJ2-2; 8 bases are shared with TRBD2. The V and J ends lost 1 base and 1 base, in that order; junction bases with no gene match: 5. The CDR3 spans 17 residues. CDR1 KGHSH and CDR2 LQKENI come from the germline V gene.